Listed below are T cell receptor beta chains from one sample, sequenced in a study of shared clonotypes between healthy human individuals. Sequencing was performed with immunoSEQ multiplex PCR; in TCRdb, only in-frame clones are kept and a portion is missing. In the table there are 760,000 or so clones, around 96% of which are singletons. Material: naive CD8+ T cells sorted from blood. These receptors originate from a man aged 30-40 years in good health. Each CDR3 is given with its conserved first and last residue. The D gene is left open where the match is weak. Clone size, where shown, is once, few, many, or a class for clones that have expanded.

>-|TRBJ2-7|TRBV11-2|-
CASSSQLPYEQYF
TGTGCCAGCAGCTCCCAATTGCCCTACGAGCAGTACTTC
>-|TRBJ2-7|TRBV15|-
CATSRGDSGAVQYF
TGTGCCACCAGCAGAGGTGATTCGGGAGCGGTGCAGTACTTC
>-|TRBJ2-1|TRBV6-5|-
CATHYRDEQFF
TGTGCCACCCATTACAGGGATGAGCAGTTCTTC
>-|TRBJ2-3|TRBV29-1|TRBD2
CSVDGVLAGAKTSTDTQYF
TGCAGCGTTGATGGTGTCCTAGCGGGAGCGAAGACTAGCACAGATACGCAGTATTTT
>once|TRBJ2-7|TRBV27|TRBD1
CASSRPGQVYEQYF
TGTGCCAGCAGTCGCCCGGGACAGGTCTACGAGCAGTACTTC
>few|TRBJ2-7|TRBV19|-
CASSGQSYEQYF
TGTGCCAGTAGTGGTCAGTCCTACGAGCAGTACTTC
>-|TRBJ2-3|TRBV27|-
CASSSMFTSTDTQYF
TGTGCCAGCAGTTCCATGTTCACTAGCACAGATACGCAGTATTTT
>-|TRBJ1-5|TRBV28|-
CASSSARSLQPQHF
TGTGCCAGCAGCTCCGCTCGGTCTCTTCAGCCCCAGCATTTT
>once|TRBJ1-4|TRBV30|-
CAWSPRPGSEKLFF
TGTGCCTGGAGTCCCCGGCCGGGAAGCGAAAAACTGTTTTTT
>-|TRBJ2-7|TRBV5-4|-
CASSLYGGLGEQYF
TGTGCCAGCAGCTTGTATGGGGGGCTGGGCGAGCAGTACTTC
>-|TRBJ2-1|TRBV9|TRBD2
CASSVERGGHNEQFF
TGTGCCAGCAGCGTAGAGAGGGGAGGGCACAATGAGCAGTTCTTC
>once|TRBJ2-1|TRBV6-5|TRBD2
CASSPGTSTHEQFF
TGTGCCAGCAGCCCCGGGACTAGTACCCATGAGCAGTTCTTC
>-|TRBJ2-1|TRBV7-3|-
CASSLLGYNEQFF
TGTGCCAGCAGCTTGCTGGGCTACAATGAGCAGTTCTTC
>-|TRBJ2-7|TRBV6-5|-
CASRTTHERLYEQYF
TGTGCCAGCAGAACGACCCATGAACGGCTCTACGAGCAGTACTTC
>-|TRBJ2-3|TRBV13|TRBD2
CASSLGSGRRVTQYF
TGTGCCAGCAGCTTAGGAAGCGGGAGAAGGGTTACGCAGTATTTT
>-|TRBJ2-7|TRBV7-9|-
CASRGTPRQEQYF
TGTGCCAGCCGCGGGACACCGCGTCAGGAGCAGTACTTC
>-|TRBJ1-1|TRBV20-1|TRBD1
CSARGQGEAFF
TGCAGTGCTAGAGGACAGGGTGAAGCTTTCTTT
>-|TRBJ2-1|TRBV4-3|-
CASSQETRGRDEQFF
TGCGCCAGCAGCCAAGAAACCAGGGGGAGGGATGAGCAGTTCTTC
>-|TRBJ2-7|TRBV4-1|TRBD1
CASSKAAGGNYEQYF
TGCGCCAGCAGCAAAGCCGCAGGGGGTAACTACGAGCAGTACTTC
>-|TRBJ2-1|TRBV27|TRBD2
CASSLARGLAGVRGNEQFF
TGTGCCAGCAGTTTAGCTAGAGGACTAGCGGGAGTTAGAGGCAATGAGCAGTTCTTC
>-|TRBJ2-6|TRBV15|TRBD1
CATSKEDRGLISGANVLTF
TGTGCCACCAGCAAAGAGGACAGGGGGCTAATTTCTGGGGCCAACGTCCTGACTTTC
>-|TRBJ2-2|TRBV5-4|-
CASHGTANTGELFF
TGTGCCAGCCACGGGACGGCGAACACCGGGGAGCTGTTTTTT
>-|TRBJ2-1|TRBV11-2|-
CASSLQAGRGANEQFF
TGTGCCAGCAGCTTGCAAGCGGGAAGGGGGGCTAATGAGCAGTTCTTC
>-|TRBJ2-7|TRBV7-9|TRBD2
CASSGAPSGDSYEQYF
TGTGCCAGCAGCGGGGCGCCTAGCGGGGACTCCTACGAGCAGTACTTC
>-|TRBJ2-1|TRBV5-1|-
CASSLEAGSYNEQFF
TGCGCCAGCAGCTTGGAGGCGGGGTCCTACAATGAGCAGTTCTTC
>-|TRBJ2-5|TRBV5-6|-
CASSFYTRLEETQYF
TGTGCCAGCAGCTTTTACACCCGTTTAGAGGAGACCCAGTACTTC
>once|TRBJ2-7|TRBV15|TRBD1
CATSKDRDHEQYF
TGTGCCACCAGCAAGGACAGGGACCACGAGCAGTACTTC
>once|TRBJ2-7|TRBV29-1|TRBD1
CSGGTGDSYEQYF
TGCAGCGGTGGGACAGGGGATAGTTACGAGCAGTACTTC
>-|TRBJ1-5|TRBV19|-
CASSIYSDQPQHF
TGTGCCAGTTCTATATACTCCGATCAGCCCCAGCATTTT
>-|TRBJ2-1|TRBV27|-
CASSFSRLNEQFF
TGTGCCAGCAGTTTCTCTAGACTGAATGAGCAGTTCTTC
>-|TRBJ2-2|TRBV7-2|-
CASSPAGANTGELFF
TGTGCCAGCAGCCCAGCGGGCGCGAACACCGGGGAGCTGTTTTTT
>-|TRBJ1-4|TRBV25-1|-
CASSEYLGVNEKLFF
TGTGCCAGCAGTGAATATTTGGGTGTTAATGAAAAACTGTTTTTT
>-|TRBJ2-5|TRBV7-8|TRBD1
CASSLASHIGRQGQETQYF
TGTGCCAGCAGCTTAGCCTCTCACATAGGGAGACAGGGGCAAGAGACCCAGTACTTC
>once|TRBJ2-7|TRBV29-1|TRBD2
CSVLAGRDLYEQYF
TGCAGCGTCCTAGCGGGAAGGGACCTCTACGAGCAGTACTTC
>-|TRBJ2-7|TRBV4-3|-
CASSQDRGKYEQYF
TGCGCCAGCAGCCAAGATCGGGGAAAATACGAGCAGTACTTC
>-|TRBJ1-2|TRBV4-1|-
CASSQDGANYGYTF
TGCGCCAGCAGCCAAGATGGGGCGAACTATGGCTACACCTTC
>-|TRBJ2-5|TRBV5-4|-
CASSPRSTQDLAETQYF
TGTGCCAGCAGCCCGCGATCGACTCAGGACCTCGCTGAGACCCAGTACTTC
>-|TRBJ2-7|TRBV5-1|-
CASSKTETYEQYF
TGCGCCAGCAGCAAGACAGAAACCTACGAGCAGTACTTC
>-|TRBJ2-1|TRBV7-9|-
CASSSSLLHGAYNEQFF
TGTGCCAGCAGCTCGAGCCTACTCCACGGTGCATACAATGAGCAGTTCTTC
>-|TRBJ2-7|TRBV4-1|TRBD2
CASSQDRGRAYEQYF
TGCGCCAGCAGCCAAGATAGAGGGAGGGCCTACGAGCAGTACTTC
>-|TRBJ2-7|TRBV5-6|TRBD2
CASSRGLNYEQYF
TGTGCCAGCAGCCGGGGACTAAACTACGAGCAGTACTTC
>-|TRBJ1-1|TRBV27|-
CASSLGLNTEAFF
TGTGCCAGCAGTTTAGGCTTGAACACTGAAGCTTTCTTT
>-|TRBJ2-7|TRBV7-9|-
CASSMRDSYEQYF
TGTGCCAGCAGCATGCGGGACTCCTACGAGCAGTACTTC
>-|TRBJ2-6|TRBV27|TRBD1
CASSATGSSGANVLTF
TGTGCCAGCAGTGCGACAGGGAGCTCTGGGGCCAACGTCCTGACTTTC